This T cell receptor beta chain was documented in a study of blood T cell repertoires in acute mononucleosis (dated by TCRdb to the early 2020s). Background on the whole study: Acute-phase samples, representing the primary response, were taken within 2 weeks of symptom onset. Mean blood EBV load was 3.5 to 4.5 log10 genome copies per million B cells during acute infection and about 2.8 at convalescence. In the acute phase, YVL-BR-specific cells accounted for a mean of roughly 2% of blood CD8 T cells, and GLC-BM-specific cells for a mean of about 1%. Overall study outcomes, separate from this receptor: For BRLF1 (YVL-BR), a dominant role in TCR repertoire selection was played by TCRalpha CDR3 motifs, whereas only a minimal role was played by TCRbeta. Because only a fraction of each donor's blood was analyzed, sampling error might partly explain the low overlap between acute and convalescent clonotypes. Only around 10% of unique acute clonotypes persisted into convalescence, yet these made up most of the response; new diverse de novo clonotypes seemingly replaced the rest. With just a few donors in the cohort, the group averages were based on very few individuals.

For TCR profiling, total RNA from no fewer than 8,500 sorted tetramer+ CD8 T cells was reverse transcribed into cDNA. CDR3 regions were amplified by PCR with primers annealing to V and J regions, adding unique molecular identifiers to track templates. Profiling of the TCRalpha and TCRbeta chains was done on the immunoSEQ platform, including the sequencing and error-correction standards of that platform. The original pipeline was this. Clonal copy numbers were corrected for sequencing and PCR errors, and CDR3s were defined according to IMGT conventions. Analysis was restricted to productive rearrangements and was performed with immunoSEQ Analyzer versions 2.0 and 3.0, and gene-pairing frequencies were further processed in Microsoft Excel. Circos plots were used to visualize V-J pairings, and MEME together with a custom motifSearch program was used to find CDR3 motifs. The probability of generation of TCR sequences was calculated using the OLGA algorithm. Clonotypes seen at both visits were designated persistent, clonotypes seen only acutely were designated nonpersistent, and clonotypes seen only at convalescence were designated de novo. Any amino acid clonotype used by more than one donor was defined as a public TCR. In its TCRdb copy, this immuneACCESS table keeps in-frame sequences only and misses some clones. Where compared with another copy, unresolved V genes explain less than half of these, and the others have no known cause. The V and J calls and clone size were taken over from that table, and D and trimming were inferred from the DNA. The sample table holds 6,500 to 7,500 clones, of which approximately 26% were seen once. Around 28% of the sample belongs to the ten largest clones.

This clone was observed a few times. The DNA is omitted, as the CDR3 cannot be located on it reliably, and the CDR3 follows TCRdb's listing. For CDR1 and CDR2, the germline V gene (reference sequence) lists GTSNPN and SVGIG. The CDR3, cysteine through phenylalanine, is 16 amino acids long. The sample's time point label, decoded: acute infectious mononucleosis, at clinical presentation within 2 weeks of symptom onset (visit 1). The study tracked CD8 T cell responses to two immunodominant EBV epitopes, BRLF1 109 (YVL-BR) and BMLF1 280 (GLC-BM), over primary infection. A positive serum heterophile antibody test and EBV viral capsid antigen-specific IgM indicated primary EBV infection. Total CD8 T cells were first enriched from PBMCs by magnetic positive selection (MACS). Live CD3+ CD8+ tetramer+ cells were sorted on a FACSAria III to over 85% purity. Cell sorting used a PE-conjugated tetramer carrying the BRLF1 109-117 peptide. At both acute infection and convalescence, EBV epitope-specific CD8 T cells were tetramer-sorted, and the TCR repertoires of those cells were deep-sequenced directly ex vivo. The donors were three individuals between roughly 18 and 29 years old who had clinical acute infectious mononucleosis and laboratory evidence of primary EBV infection. Heparinized peripheral blood was collected when donors presented clinically with mononucleosis symptoms and again about 6 months afterward. PBMCs were isolated by Ficoll-Paque density gradient centrifugation.

The sample was EBV YVL epitope tetramer+ CD8+ T cells sorted from PBMCs, taken during acute infectious mononucleosis. In light of the paper, this sample's cell subset or site label describes: CD8 T cells binding a tetramer with EBV BRLF1 109-117 peptide (YVL-BR). The chain uses TRBV30 and TRBJ2-2; the listed D gene, TRBD2, was not tested against the DNA. This TCR derives from a woman under 30 with infectious mononucleosis caused by EBV. This receptor carries the CDR3 CAWSVLAGGTTGSCFF.